The sequence of this T cell receptor beta chain was determined in a study of blood T cell repertoires in COVID-19. Study overall: Sites across the United States, Italy and Spain contributed samples from acute and convalescent COVID-19. T cells, B-cell-depleted T cells, or PBMCs provided the cDNA or gDNA that served as material.

This CDR3 has 15 residues. CDR1 and CDR2 (germline): MNHEY, SMNVEV (reference sequence). Trimming removed 8 bases from V and 4 bases from J, with 17 bases in between. Assay used: immunoSEQ multiplex PCR; TCRdb lists only in-frame clones, some missing. Altogether about 230,000 clones are present, under 90% being singletons, with the ten largest covering 9.5% to 13%. Sequenced sample: peripheral blood. The V and J genes are TRBV27 and TRBJ2-2; maybe TRBD2 (5 bases). The source of this sequence is a man aged 50-59 years with COVID-19, enrolled during active disease. The CDR3 DNA is TGTGCCAGCGGAACTTTGCAGCGGACCACCGGGGAGCTGTTTTTT. Amino acids: CASGTLQRTTGELFF.